This T cell receptor beta chain is from a study of beta chain features in type 1 diabetes. The sequenced template was cDNA made from the entire isolated RNA. The table came from immunoSEQ multiplex PCR; TCRdb's copy has only in-frame clones and leaves some out. Found here are 300,000 to 350,000 clones, roughly a fifth of them singletons; the top ten hold 0.044%. The sequence was collected from a woman between 18 and 29 years old in good health. Sequencing was carried out using naive CD4+ T cells from blood.

CDR3: CASSLNLFFQETQYF. The CDR3 nucleotides are TGTGCCAGCAGCTTAAATCTGTTTTTCCAAGAGACCCAGTACTTC. The rearrangement uses TRBV7-3 and TRBJ2-5; no reliable D call. V lost 1 base and J lost 1, with 10 bases in between. The CDR3 totals 15 residues. CDR1 SGHTA and CDR2 FQGTGA come from the germline V gene.